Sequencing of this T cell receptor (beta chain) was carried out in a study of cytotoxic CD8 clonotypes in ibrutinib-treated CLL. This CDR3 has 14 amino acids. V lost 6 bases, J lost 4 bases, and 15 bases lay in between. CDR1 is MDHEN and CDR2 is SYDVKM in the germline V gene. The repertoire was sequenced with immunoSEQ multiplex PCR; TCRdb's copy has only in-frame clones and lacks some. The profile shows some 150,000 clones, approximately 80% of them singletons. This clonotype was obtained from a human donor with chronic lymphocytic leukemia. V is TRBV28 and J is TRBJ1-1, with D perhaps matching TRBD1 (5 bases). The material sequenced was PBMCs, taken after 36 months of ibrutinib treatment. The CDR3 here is CASSPLRGITEAFF. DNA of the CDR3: TGTGCCAGCAGCCCGTTGAGGGGTATCACTGAAGCTTTCTTT.